This is a list of T cell receptor beta chains from one sample in a study of metastatic and nonmetastatic thyroid tumors. From the PCR reads, TCRdb re-called clones with MiXCR. The sample lists 20,000 to 25,000 clones; approximately 16% were seen once. Sequenced sample: tumor tissue. The source is a female donor with papillary thyroid cancer or a benign thyroid nodule (not recorded which). Some clones in this sample may be carry-over from other donors' samples. Both conserved end residues are part of each CDR3. The order of the fields is V gene, J gene, clone size, D gene, CDR3 length, CDR3 protein, CDR3 DNA. D genes are given only for firm matches. Clone size, where shown, is once, few, many, or a class for clones that have expanded.

>TRBV20-1|TRBJ2-1|many|TRBD2|17
CSARDPASGSINNEQFF
TGCAGTGCTAGAGATCCGGCTAGCGGGAGTATAAACAATGAGCAGTTCTTC
>TRBV20-1|TRBJ2-1|many|TRBD2|15
CSFIRIAGLYNEQFF
TGCAGTTTTATCCGGATAGCGGGACTGTACAATGAGCAGTTCTTC
>TRBV7-6|TRBJ2-7|many|-|14
CASSLVPVTYEQYF
TGTGCCAGCAGCTTAGTCCCGGTTACCTACGAGCAGTACTTC
>TRBV3-1|TRBJ2-3|medium-sized|TRBD2|15
CASSYRGLGTDTQYF
TGTGCCAGCAGCTACCGAGGACTAGGCACAGATACGCAGTATTTT
>TRBV11-2|TRBJ1-6|-|-|15
CASSPAGIWFSPLQF
TGTGCCAGTAGCCCCGCAGGGATTTGGTTTTCACCCCTCCAATTT
>TRBV28|TRBJ1-2|many|-|11
CASSIDYGYTF
TGTGCCAGCAGTATAGACTATGGCTACACCTTC
>TRBV2|TRBJ2-7|many|-|15
CASSEARGTFYEQYF
TGTGCCAGCAGTGAAGCGCGAGGAACTTTCTACGAGCAGTACTTC
>TRBV6-1|TRBJ1-1|few|-|13
CATADRPVALAFF
TGTGCCACAGCAGACAGGCCGGTGGCGTTAGCTTTCTTT
>TRBV20-1|TRBJ1-1|-|-|15
CSARNSTGLNTESFF
TGCAGTGCTAGAAATTCTACAGGGCTGAACACTGAATCTTTCTTT
>TRBV27|TRBJ1-2|many|-|17
CASSVTGPDKRSYGYTF
TGTGCCAGCAGTGTAACTGGGCCGGACAAAAGGAGCTATGGCTACACCTTC
>TRBV6-5|TRBJ1-6|-|TRBD1|17
CASSHTAGGQYNSPLHF
TGTGCCAGCAGTCACACCGCAGGGGGCCAGTATAATTCACCCCTCCACTTT
>TRBV11-2|TRBJ2-2|many|-|15
CASSLGVLDTGELFF
TGTGCCAGCAGCTTAGGGGTACTGGACACCGGGGAGCTGTTTTTT
>TRBV7-8|TRBJ1-5|-|-|16
CASIPRGGLSNQPQHF
TGTGCCAGCATCCCGAGAGGGGGTCTGAGCAATCAGCCCCAGCATTTT
>TRBV5-4|TRBJ2-6|many|TRBD1|18
CASSSGTGVLLGANVLTF
TGTGCCAGCAGCTCCGGGACAGGGGTCCTTCTTGGGGCCAACGTCCTGACTTTC
>TRBV15|TRBJ2-5|few|-|15
CATSLLLSGQETQYF
TGTGCCACCAGCCTATTACTATCGGGCCAGGAGACCCAGTACTTC
>TRBV11-1|TRBJ2-5|-|-|14
CSSISLATEETQYF
TGTTCCAGCATCTCCCTAGCGACCGAAGAGACCCAGTACTTC
>TRBV7-3|TRBJ2-6|many|TRBD1|17
CASSSGQGDSGANVLTF
TGTGCCAGCAGCTCCGGACAGGGTGACTCTGGGGCCAACGTCCTGACTTTC
>TRBV12-3/TRBV12-4|TRBJ2-2|many|-|16
CASSKGWGDNTGELFF
TGTGCCAGCAGTAAGGGATGGGGGGATAACACCGGGGAGCTGTTTTTT
>TRBV10-3|TRBJ1-1|many|-|15
CAISESRGRGTEAFF
TGTGCCATCAGTGAGTCAAGGGGCCGGGGCACTGAAGCTTTCTTT
>TRBV11-2|TRBJ1-2|-|-|13
CASSLVVGEGYTF
TGTGCCAGCAGCTTAGTCGTGGGGGAGGGCTACACCTTC
>TRBV7-2|TRBJ2-5|many|-|12
CASTKGGETQYF
TGTGCCAGCACCAAAGGGGGAGAGACCCAGTACTTC
>TRBV27|TRBJ2-3|few|TRBD2|18
CASSLRWSGGDRTDTQYF
TGTGCCAGCAGTTTACGATGGTCGGGGGGGGATCGAACAGATACGCAGTATTTT
>TRBV5-5|TRBJ1-5|many|-|16
CASSLVGGDSNQPQHF
TGTGCCAGCAGCTTGGTTGGGGGCGATAGCAATCAGCCCCAGCATTTT
>TRBV19|TRBJ1-1|many|TRBD1|15
CASSRDRGYGTEAFF
TGTGCCAGTAGCCGGGACAGGGGATATGGGACTGAAGCTTTCTTT
>TRBV15|TRBJ1-5|many|-|15
CATSRGADSNQPQHF
TGTGCCACCAGCAGAGGGGCGGATAGCAATCAGCCCCAGCATTTT
>TRBV5-1|TRBJ2-3|many|TRBD1|16
CASSLQGASGTDTQYF
TGCGCCAGCAGCTTACAGGGGGCGTCGGGCACAGATACGCAGTATTTT
>TRBV9|TRBJ1-4|many|-|16
CASSNGPSLENEKLFF
TGTGCCAGCAGCAACGGTCCCAGCCTCGAAAATGAAAAACTGTTTTTT
>TRBV3-1|TRBJ1-2|many|-|14
CASSQAGTQIGYTF
TGTGCCAGCAGCCAAGCGGGGACTCAGATAGGCTACACCTTC
>TRBV25-1|TRBJ1-1|many|-|17
CASSESADNLINTEAFF
TGTGCCAGCAGTGAATCGGCCGACAACTTGATTAACACTGAAGCTTTCTTT
>TRBV11-3|TRBJ2-1|-|-|16
CASSLSPYRSHNEQFF
TGTGCCAGCAGCTTATCCCCGTACAGAAGCCACAATGAGCAGTTCTTC
>TRBV2|TRBJ2-1|-|-|13
CASSVLDRIEQFF
TGTGCCAGCAGTGTCTTAGATCGGATCGAGCAGTTCTTC
>TRBV28|TRBJ1-3|many|-|14
CASSNMPSGNTIYF
TGTGCCAGCAGTAACATGCCCTCTGGAAACACCATATATTTT
>TRBV20-1|TRBJ2-7|many|TRBD2|17
CSARKGLAGAMSYEQYF
TGCAGTGCTAGGAAAGGACTAGCGGGAGCAATGTCCTACGAGCAGTACTTC
>TRBV12-3/TRBV12-4|TRBJ2-1|many|TRBD1|14
CASSSRGQVNERFF
TGTGCCAGCAGTTCGCGTGGACAGGTGAATGAGCGGTTCTTC
>TRBV20-1|TRBJ2-2|many|-|13
CSARDWSTGELFF
TGCAGTGCTAGAGATTGGAGCACCGGGGAGCTGTTTTTT
>TRBV10-3|TRBJ2-6|many|-|14
CAITQGSGANVLTF
TGTGCCATCACCCAGGGCTCTGGGGCCAACGTCCTGACTTTC
>TRBV28|TRBJ1-1|many|-|18
CASSFPLSGRAGRTEAFF
TGTGCCAGCAGTTTTCCTCTTTCAGGTCGGGCGGGGAGGACTGAAGCTTTCTTT
>TRBV20-1|TRBJ2-3|many|TRBD2|16
CSAFRGPSGRGDTQYF
TGCAGTGCTTTTAGAGGGCCCAGCGGGAGAGGAGATACGCAGTATTTT
>TRBV6-1|TRBJ1-3|many|-|12
CASSKPRDTIYF
TGTGCCAGCAGTAAACCAAGGGACACCATATATTTT
>TRBV5-5|TRBJ2-5|many|TRBD1|13
CASTVTGGETQYF
TGTGCCAGCACCGTTACAGGGGGAGAGACCCAGTACTTC
>TRBV3-1|TRBJ2-7|many|-|15
CASSQRQLSSYEQYF
TGTGCCAGCAGCCAGCGACAGCTCAGCTCCTACGAGCAGTACTTC
>TRBV28|TRBJ2-1|many|TRBD2|15
CASSRRLAGYNEQFF
TGTGCCAGCAGTCGACGACTAGCGGGATACAATGAGCAGTTCTTC
>TRBV15|TRBJ1-5|-|TRBD1|15
CATSSSGQGNQPQHF
TGTGCCACCAGCTCCTCCGGACAGGGAAATCAGCCCCAGCATTTT
>TRBV6-1|TRBJ1-1|many|-|13
CASTLSGNTEAFF
TGTGCCAGCACCCTTAGCGGGAACACTGAAGCTTTCTTT
>TRBV6-2/TRBV6-3|TRBJ2-7|medium-sized|TRBD1|13
CASGGQGLDEQYF
TGTGCCAGCGGGGGACAGGGACTCGACGAGCAGTACTTC
>TRBV12-3/TRBV12-4|TRBJ2-1|many|-|14
CASSKMTVYNEQFF
TGTGCCAGCAGTAAGATGACAGTCTACAATGAGCAGTTCTTC
>TRBV6-2/TRBV6-3|TRBJ1-5|few|TRBD1|15
CASRSKGARGQPQHF
TGTGCCAGCAGGTCGAAGGGGGCGAGGGGTCAGCCCCAGCATTTT
>TRBV4-1|TRBJ2-4|many|TRBD2|19
CASSQDKLAGVTRGNIQYF
TGCGCCAGCAGCCAAGATAAATTAGCGGGGGTTACCAGGGGAAACATTCAGTACTTC
>TRBV11-1|TRBJ2-7|-|TRBD1|12
CASGTGDFEQYF
TGTGCCAGCGGGACAGGGGATTTCGAGCAGTACTTC
>TRBV15|TRBJ1-1|many|-|15
CATSRDLGGGTEAFF
TGTGCCACCAGCAGAGATTTGGGCGGGGGTACTGAAGCTTTCTTT
>TRBV11-3|TRBJ2-2|many|TRBD2|14
CASSLGGDIGELFF
TGTGCCAGCAGCTTGGGAGGGGATATCGGGGAGCTGTTTTTT
>TRBV6-2/TRBV6-3|TRBJ2-2|-|-|15
CASSSLRSNTGELFF
TGTGCCAGCAGTTCCCTTCGGTCGAACACTGGGGAGCTTTTTTTT
>TRBV15|TRBJ1-4|-|TRBD1|14
CATSKDRCPEKLFF
TGCGCCACCAGCAAGGACAGGTGCCCCGAAAAACTCTTTTTT
>TRBV2|TRBJ1-1|many|-|12
CASTDSNTEAFF
TGTGCCAGCACCGATTCGAACACTGAAGCTTTCTTT
>TRBV27|TRBJ1-1|few|-|14
CASPPEGIKTEAFF
TGTGCCAGCCCCCCCGAGGGGATCAAAACTGAAGCTTTCTTT
>TRBV12-3/TRBV12-4|TRBJ2-3|many|TRBD1|15
CASTGTRQGADTQYF
TGTGCCAGCACGGGTACGAGGCAGGGGGCAGATACGCAGTATTTT
>TRBV4-1|TRBJ1-4|many|-|12
CASSQPYEKLFF
TGCGCCAGCAGCCAACCATACGAAAAACTGTTTTTT
>TRBV7-8|TRBJ1-5|many|TRBD1|17
CASSIRQGAESNQPQHF
TGTGCCAGCAGCATCAGACAGGGGGCGGAGAGCAATCAGCCCCAGCATTTT
>TRBV20-1|TRBJ2-1|many|-|15
CSARGWRILDNEQFF
TGCAGTGCTAGAGGGTGGCGGATCCTCGACAATGAGCAGTTCTTC